This T cell receptor beta chain was found in a study of T-cell memory formation after mild COVID-19. Findings of the study overall: Contracting clones, day 15 to 85, had balanced CD4/CD8, and later expanders favored CD4+.

V lost 5 bases and J lost 2, with 15 bases in between. The CDR3 loop spans 15 amino acids. CDR1 is SGHTA, CDR2 FQGNSA, per germline. About this clonotype itself: Its specificity is not known.

TCRalpha and TCRbeta libraries used 5'RACE with constant-segment primers and UMIs. TCRdb reprocessed the 5' RACE reads with MiXCR, giving one entry per CDR3 protein. Here the sample spans around 260,000 distinct CDR3 sequences, 15% to 20% being singletons. The sample comprised PBMCs or a T cell subset sorted from them (not recorded which). This TCR was recovered from a man between 18 and 35 years old who had mild COVID-19 (a few samples of this study predate the infection). Cell type and time point are not known. The V call is TRBV7-2, the J call TRBJ1-2; D gene unclear. In DNA form, the CDR3 reads TGTGCCAGCAGCCCTAACCCGACGGAGAACTATGGCTACACCTTC. Translated: CASSPNPTENYGYTF.